The entry below gives a single TCR beta chain sequence along with its context. Only one count was recorded for this clone. Its antigen is not yet known. Qualities for individual bases were not recorded, and no much larger clone is one base off. Taken with the paper, the label for time point translates to: baseline before first vaccination. The label giving this sample's treatment or condition can be read as: meningococcal conjugate vaccine given as trial control. Vaccinee samples came from UK trials COV001 and COV002, including a single-blind randomized controlled phase 2/3 trial of AZD1222 (ChAdOx1 nCoV-19) in healthy adults. For TCRbeta chain sequencing, PBMC samples from trial participants were taken at day 0 and at day 28 after the second dose. V is pruned by 0 bases and J by 3 bases, leaving 8 bases of the junction without a gene match. The germline V gene specifies SGHRS as CDR1 and YFSETQ as CDR2. The CDR3 goes from the cysteine to the phenylalanine over 16 residues. Only the CDR3 part of the read is kept: 48 bases, read in frame from the first base.

These data originate in a study of T cell responses to AZD1222 COVID-19 vaccine (TCRdb year 2021). Broadly, across the study: A total of just over 230 trial participants underwent TCR sequencing, of whom about 200 had received two doses of AZD1222 and around 25 had received two doses of the MenACWY control vaccine. Trial participants were enrolled by age into 18-55, 56-69 and 70-plus year subgroups, with about 150, 28 and 57 TCR-sequenced participants respectively.

The CDR3 regions of human TCRbeta chains were analyzed by immunosequencing. The study's own analysis went as follows. Repertoire TCRs were checked for matches against a reference library of SARS-CoV-2-specific TCRs that had been generated using the MIRA antigen-specificity platform. Breadth was defined as the fraction of unique TCRs that were SARS-CoV-2-associated, and depth was defined as the fraction of total T cells that were SARS-CoV-2-associated. Using the MIRA data, each spike-specific TCR was assigned both to the spike region to which the TCR was reactive and to a CD4 or CD8 class. Log10-transformed breadth and depth values were compared by one-way ANOVA with Sidak's multiple comparisons tests. Drawn from immuneACCESS, this table holds only the in-frame rearrangements with V and J called that TCRdb kept. Clones are partly lost; checked studies trace under half to an unresolved V gene and leave the rest unexplained. D and trimming were read from the DNA, whereas the V and J calls and clone size are those reported in that table. This sample has 150,000 or so clones in its table, and roughly nine tenths of those were observed once. The top ten hold about 5% of the sample.

The paper's findings and limits, for the study overall: Because no samples from the day 14 peak response were available, repertoires could be characterized only after the peak T cell response. Conclusions about previously exposed vaccinees are limited, since just six AZD1222 recipients were seropositive for SARS-CoV-2 at baseline. After two AZD1222 doses, spike-specific TCR breadth and depth were significantly higher than at day 0 and than in MenACWY recipients. Participants were mostly white British, with more females than males. The authors suggested clonal diversity may have been underestimated. Epitopes outside the regions mutated in the B.1.351 and B.1.1.7 variants were reportedly recognized by nearly half of the unique spike-specific TCRs. The 56-69-year group was small, and its depth increase did not reach significance, likely because of low power. CD4 TCRs associated with the vaccine covered the entire spike protein, and the dominant responses were in regions 160-218 and 743-854.

The rearrangement joined TRBV5-1 to TRBJ1-1, and TRBD1 matches 7 of the central bases. Sequences were derived from peripheral blood, sampled on day 0 of MenACWY control vaccination. The sequence was collected from an adult in good health. The CDR3 protein is CASSLEGGRAYTEAFF. The nucleotides are TGCGCCAGCAGCTTGGAAGGGGGCAGGGCTTACACTGAAGCTTTCTTT.